Described below is a single T cell receptor (beta chain) sequence and its context. This clonotype was counted a few times. Its antigen has not been determined. Base qualities were left out, and no much larger clone turns up one base away. Spanning cysteine to phenylalanine, the CDR3 consists of 15 amino acids. Only CDR3 DNA is held: 45 bases, read in frame from base 1. V loses 6 bases at its end and J loses 4 bases; junction bases beyond the gene matches: 10. Library preparation employed 5' RACE. These reads were obtained on an Illumina HiSeq 2500. A second PCR of about 6 to 11 cycles was performed with a sample-barcoded 5' primer and a J-beta primer mix. A template-switch 5' adaptor carrying 12 random nucleotides introduced a unique molecular identifier onto each TCR beta cDNA molecule. Each sample yielded at least 2.5 million CDR3-containing paired-end reads. First-strand cDNA synthesis was performed from all RNA using the Mint cDNA synthesis kit, with priming by a TRBC-specific oligonucleotide. All cDNA was treated with uracil-DNA glycosylase and then went through a first 18-cycle PCR with the universal primers M1SS and BC2_uni_R. As for the original processing: Each sample was normalized by randomly selecting 1 million high-quality reads, each carrying a distinct molecular identifier. Reads sharing molecular identifiers were discarded rather than binned into consensus sequences. MiTCR, with a Q25 quality threshold and the strictest error-elimination algorithm, was used for CDR3 identification, clonotype clustering and error correction. A nonparametric unseen species model with Euler transformation was used to estimate lower-bound total TCR beta diversity. TCRdb cleaned the public reads at Q25 with fastp, built clones with MiXCR and kept in-frame beta chains. CDR3 protein duplicates are merged, each entry listing the most common genes and DNA. TCRdb, not the original authors, processed these V and J calls. The sample contains 1,500,000 or so distinct CDR3 sequences, approximately 59% of them found a single time. 6.5% to 8.5% of the sample rests with the top ten.

The data are from a study of blood T cells in healthy people across ages (dated by TCRdb to between 2014 and 2017). Describing the broader study: In model experiments, template switching captured roughly one uniquely barcoded TCR beta cDNA molecule for every two T cells. Using deep sequencing normalized with unique cDNA molecular identifiers, the study measured how TCR beta repertoire diversity changes with age. The donors were divided into four age groups: young (average around 16 years), middle-aged (roughly 42), aged (approximately 62) and long-lived (roughly 82). Donors of different ages were randomly distributed across sequencing lanes to avoid experimental bias. Using the same blood draw, the study looked at two additional independent replicas of 1 million unique cDNA reads for two donors, one aged 18 to 30 and the other aged 80 or older. The investigation overall reported the following: Observed TCR beta diversity per million T cells fell roughly linearly with age, and a significant reduction was already apparent by age about 38. Compared with the aged group, more naive CD4+ T cells, fewer expanded clones and increased TCR diversity were shown by the long-lived group, suggesting age selection. Total diversity estimates from one million sequenced T cells were considered lower bounds and underestimates. Because profiling used bulk unsorted PBMCs, naive and antigen-experienced compartments could not be compared conclusively. Because the CMV infection status of the donors was unknown, age-related changes in expanded clonotypes may potentially have been confounded. Observed TCR beta diversity correlated strongly with the percentage of naive T cells measured by flow cytometry.

The donors were roughly 40 Caucasian individuals from Russia, aged roughly 6 to 100 years, who were systemically healthy. Around 10 milliliters of peripheral blood were collected from each donor into EDTA-treated Vacutainer tubes. PBMCs were isolated by Ficoll-Paque density-gradient centrifugation, with at least 6.5 million obtained per sample. Trizol reagent was used to extract total RNA from PBMCs, with at least 6 micrograms per sample. Naive CD45RAhigh/CD27high T cell percentages were measured by flow cytometry on a PBMC aliquot from every donor. The sample comprised blood. This receptor was identified in a man in his late teens or twenties in good health. The chain uses TRBV12-3 or TRBV12-4 and TRBJ2-3, and TRBD1 aligns with 7 junction nucleotides. At the DNA level, the sequence is TGTGCCAGCAGGCGACAGGGAATGGGTGCAGATACGCAGTATTTT. Its translation is CASRRQGMGADTQYF.